Following are 17 T cell receptor beta chains from one sample sequenced in a study of identical twins. TCRdb reprocessed the 5' RACE reads via MiXCR and lists one record per CDR3 protein. The sample carries about 700,000 distinct CDR3 sequences, less than 7% recorded once. Sample: naive T cells sorted from blood. The source is a man aged 18 to 30 in good health.

With regard to this clonotype: A much larger clone sits a single nucleotide away, making a read error possible. This chain links TRBV25-1 with TRBJ2-2; 7 nucleotides align to TRBD2. From germline, CDR1 is MGHDK and CDR2 SYGVNS. V lost 9 bases, J lost 6 bases, and 7 bases stayed unmatched. The CDR3 extends over 13 amino acids. CDR3 coding DNA: TGTGCCAGAGGGGCCCGGGGGGCCGGGGAGCTGTTTTTT. Translating it yields CARGARGAGELFF.

Many counts were recorded for this clonotype. This chain joins TRBV20-1 and TRBJ2-2, with D perhaps TRBD1 (6 bases). V dropped 0 bases and J dropped 3 bases, with 17 bases sitting between them. Looked up from germline, CDR1 is DFQATT and CDR2 is SNEGSKA (reference sequence). This CDR3 region has 17 residues. The CDR3 coding sequence is TGCAGTGCTAGAGATCGGAGAGGGGGATCGGACACCGGGGAGCTGTTTTTT. As protein: CSARDRRGGSDTGELFF.

This clonotype showed up many times. V gene TRBV6-5 combines with J gene TRBJ2-7, with unresolved D. Trimming stripped 0 bases from V and 3 bases from J, with 6 bases between. Germline V gene lookup returns CDR1 MNHEY and CDR2 SVGAGI. The CDR3 runs 13 residues. CDR3 sequence (DNA): TGTGCCAGCAGTTACTCGGACCTCTACGAGCAGTACTTC. It encodes CASSYSDLYEQYF.

This chain uses TRBV24-1 with TRBJ2-1, with D perhaps matching TRBD1 or TRBD2 (5 bases each). Per the germline V gene, CDR1 is KGHDR and CDR2 is SFDVKD. The CDR3 runs to 15 residues. The V end was cut by 8 bases, the J end by 0 bases, with 13 bases between. Here the CDR3 reads CATKSGDGSYNEQFF. In nucleotides, the CDR3 is TGTGCCACCAAATCCGGGGACGGCTCCTACAATGAGCAGTTCTTC.

The chain joins TRBV27 to TRBJ1-2, with unresolved D. Germline V gives CDR1 MNHEY, CDR2 SMNVEV (reference sequence). The CDR3 spans 13 residues. Trimming took 6 bases from V and 4 from J, leaving 12 bases between them. In DNA form, the CDR3 reads TGTGCCAGCAGCCATAGACGGACCTATGGCTACACCTTC. It is translated as CASSHRRTYGYTF.

The chain employs TRBV6-2 or TRBV6-3 and TRBJ2-7; D may be TRBD1 (6 bases). The CDR3 contains 13 residues. Trimming removed 2 bases from V and 4 bases from J, with 9 bases in between. The V gene's germline CDR1 is MNHEY and CDR2 SVGEGT. The CDR3 reads CASSYETGYEQYF. The DNA of the CDR3 is TGTGCCAGCAGTTACGAGACAGGTTACGAGCAGTACTTC.

This clonotype was picked up many times. The V call is TRBV12-3 or TRBV12-4, the J call TRBJ1-2, with D perhaps matching TRBD1 (5 bases). The CDR3 consists of 15 residues. Between the trimmed V and J ends, which lost 6 bases and 1 base, there was a span of 15 bases. CDR3 coding DNA: TGTGCCAGCAGAAAAGGGACGGCATATAACTATGGCTACACCTTC. It specifies CASRKGTAYNYGYTF.

Notes on this clonotype: This may be a read error: a much more frequent sequence differs by one nucleotide. The chain joins TRBV29-1 to TRBJ2-5; 10 bases are a match to TRBD1. Germline V gene lookup returns CDR1 SQVTM and CDR2 ANQGSEA. The V gene end was trimmed by 4 bases and the J gene end by 2 bases; junction bases not matched to a gene: 7. This CDR3 comprises 15 residues. This CDR3 reads CSVVDRGFCQETQYF. CDR3 bases: TGCAGCGTTGTGGACAGGGGGTTCTGTCAAGAGACCCAGTACTTC. Full variable domain (outside the CDR3, taken from reference TRBV29-1 and TRBJ2-5): SAVISQKPSRDICQRGTSLTIQCQVDSQVTMMFWYRQQPGQSLTLIATANQGSEATYESGFVIDKFPISRPNLTFSTLTVSNMSPEDSSIYLCSVVDRGFCQETQYFGPGTRLLVL.

In this sample, this clonotype turned up many times. V gene TRBV5-1 combines with J gene TRBJ2-3; 10 bases fit TRBD2. The CDR3 runs 16 residues. V was pared by 3 bases and J by 1 base, with 5 bases of the junction left unmatched. Germline lookup yields CDR1 SGHRS and CDR2 YFSETQ. CDR3 protein: CASSSGLARGTDTQYF. The CDR3 DNA sequence: TGCGCCAGCAGCTCGGGACTAGCGAGAGGCACAGATACGCAGTATTTT.

The chain carries TRBV20-1 and TRBJ2-2; 7 bases fit TRBD1. J lost 8 bases, V lost 2 bases, and 5 bases had no gene match. The CDR3 covers 13 residues. Per the germline V gene, CDR1 is DFQATT and CDR2 is SNEGSKA (reference sequence). CDR3 in amino acids: CSARTPGGGELFF. The CDR3 DNA reads as TGCAGTGCTAGAACACCAGGGGGAGGGGAGCTGTTTTTT.

V gene TRBV5-5 combines with J gene TRBJ2-1; 15 bases map to TRBD2. Trimming removed 4 bases from V and 10 bases from J; junction bases left unmatched: 9. The CDR3 sequence is 16 residues long. Germline V CDR1 and CDR2: SGHKS, YYEKEE (reference sequence). CDR3 sequence: CASSNPTGTSGREQFF. CDR3 DNA: TGTGCCAGCAGCAACCCGACCGGGACTAGCGGGAGGGAGCAGTTCTTC.

This clonotype was observed at least ten times. This chain joins TRBV10-3 and TRBJ2-1, with TRBD2 matching over 8 bases. Germline CDR1 is ENHRY and CDR2 is SYGVKD. V dropped 10 bases and J dropped 2; count of bases not matched to a gene: 10. CDR3 length: 15 residues. The DNA for the CDR3 is TGTGCCACCGCGGGTAGCGGGGTCCCCTACAATGAGCAGTTCTTC. It codes for CATAGSGVPYNEQFF.

This clonotype was seen repeatedly, ten times or more. The chain carries TRBV27 and TRBJ2-3; possibly TRBD2 for D (6 bases). Per the germline V gene, CDR1 is MNHEY and CDR2 is SMNVEV (reference sequence). Trimming cost V 5 bases and J 0 bases, with 21 bases left between them. The CDR3 covers 18 residues. The CDR3 DNA is TGTGCCAGCAGTCCGATAACTAGCCTGATCACTAGCACAGATACGCAGTATTTT. Amino acid sequence: CASSPITSLITSTDTQYF.

The V gene is TRBV5-4, the J gene TRBJ2-5; D may match TRBD1 or TRBD2 (7 bases each). The germline V gene encodes CDR1 SGHNT and CDR2 YYREEE (reference sequence). The CDR3 runs to 16 residues. Trimming cost V 2 bases and J 5 bases, with 19 bases left between them. CDR3 DNA sequence: TGTGCCAGCAGCTTACGACCAGGGGGGGAGCCCGAGACCCAGTACTTC. The encoded protein is CASSLRPGGEPETQYF.

This clonotype was counted a few times. The chain links TRBV2 to TRBJ2-1, with TRBD2 matching over 10 bases. Germline loops: CDR1 SNHLY, CDR2 FYNNEI. This CDR3 has 17 amino acids. V was clipped by 6 bases and J by 7 bases; unmatched bases: 15. The CDR3 sequence: CASRPTTNSGRLNEQFF. The CDR3 nucleotides read TGTGCCAGCAGGCCTACCACTAATAGCGGGAGGTTAAATGAGCAGTTCTTC.

The chain recombines TRBV30 with TRBJ1-5; 8 bases map to TRBD1. This CDR3 is 15 amino acids long. Unmatched junction bases numbered 4, after V lost 2 bases and J lost 1 base. Germline CDR1 and CDR2: GTSNPN and SVGIG (reference sequence). The CDR3 region is CAWSRTGRSNQPQHF. For the CDR3, the DNA is TGTGCCTGGAGTAGGACAGGGAGAAGCAATCAGCCCCAGCATTTT.

This clonotype was seen a handful of times. The CDR3 coding sequence is TGCAGTGCTAGAGAACCCAACAGCTCCTACAATGAGCAGTTCTTC. This translates into CSAREPNSSYNEQFF. The chain recombines TRBV20-1 with TRBJ2-1, with no clear D. V dropped 0 bases and J dropped 0 bases, with 9 bases sitting between them. The CDR3 loop spans 15 amino acids. Germline-derived CDR1 and CDR2 are DFQATT and SNEGSKA (reference sequence).